The 2 T cell receptor beta chains below were found in one sample sequenced in a study of blood T cell repertoires in COVID-19. Libraries were prepared by immunoSEQ multiplex PCR; TCRdb keeps only in-frame clonotypes and omits some of them. The profile shows about 130,000 clones, about four fifths of them singletons. The specimen sequenced was PBMCs or T cells enriched from blood (not recorded which). The receptors originated from a middle-aged man who had recovered from COVID-19.

This clone was detected ten times or more. CDR3 bases: TGTGCCAGCAGTTTATCGACAGGGGTGGGTGGCTACACCTTC. Amino acids: CASSLSTGVGGYTF. The chain links TRBV27 to TRBJ1-2; 8 bases fit TRBD1. The CDR3 is 14 amino acids. Germline V gene data show CDR1 as MNHEY and CDR2 as SMNVEV (reference sequence). Trimming removed 0 bases from V and 7 bases from J; junction bases left unmatched: 4.

J is TRBJ2-1 and V is TRBV4-3; D is undetermined. This CDR3 has 13 residues. The V gene's germline CDR1 is LGHNA and CDR2 YSLEER. V lost 1 base and J lost 7, with 8 bases in between. CDR3 sequence (DNA): TGCGCCAGCAGCCAAGGCCGGGTTAATGAGCAGTTCTTC. This gives the protein CASSQGRVNEQFF.